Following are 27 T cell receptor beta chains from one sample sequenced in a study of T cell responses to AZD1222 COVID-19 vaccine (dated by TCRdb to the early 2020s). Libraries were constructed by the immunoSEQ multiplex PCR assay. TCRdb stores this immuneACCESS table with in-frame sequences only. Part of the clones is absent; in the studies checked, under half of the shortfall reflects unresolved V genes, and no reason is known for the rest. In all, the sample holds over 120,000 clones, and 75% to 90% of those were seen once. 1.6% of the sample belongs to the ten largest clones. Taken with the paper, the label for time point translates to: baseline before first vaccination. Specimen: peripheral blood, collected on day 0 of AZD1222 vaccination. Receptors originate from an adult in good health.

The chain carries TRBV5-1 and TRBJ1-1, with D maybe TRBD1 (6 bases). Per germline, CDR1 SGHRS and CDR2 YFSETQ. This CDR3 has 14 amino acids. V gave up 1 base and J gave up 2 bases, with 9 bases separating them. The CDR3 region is CASSLRGHNTEAFF. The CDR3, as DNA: TGCGCCAGCAGCTTGAGGGGACACAACACTGAAGCTTTCTTT.

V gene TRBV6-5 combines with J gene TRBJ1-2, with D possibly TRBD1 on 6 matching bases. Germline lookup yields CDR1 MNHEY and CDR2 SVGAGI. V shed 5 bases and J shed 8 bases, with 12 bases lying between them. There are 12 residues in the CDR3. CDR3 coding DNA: TGTGCCAGCAGTCAACAGGGAGGCGGCTACACCTTC. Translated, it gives CASSQQGGGYTF.

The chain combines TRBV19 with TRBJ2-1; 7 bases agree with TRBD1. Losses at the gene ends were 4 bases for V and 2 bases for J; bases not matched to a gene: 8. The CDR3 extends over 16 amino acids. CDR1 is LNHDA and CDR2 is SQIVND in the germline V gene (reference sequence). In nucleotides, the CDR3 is TGTGCCAGTAGTACTCCCCCACAGGGGCCCTACAATGAGCAGTTCTTC. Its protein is CASSTPPQGPYNEQFF.

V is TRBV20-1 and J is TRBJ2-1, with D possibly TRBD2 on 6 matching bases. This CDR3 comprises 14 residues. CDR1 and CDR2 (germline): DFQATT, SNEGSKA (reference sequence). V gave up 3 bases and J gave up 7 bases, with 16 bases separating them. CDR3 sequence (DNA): TGCAGTGCTAGTTGGCGGGGAGCCTTAAATGAGCAGTTCTTC. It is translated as CSASWRGALNEQFF.

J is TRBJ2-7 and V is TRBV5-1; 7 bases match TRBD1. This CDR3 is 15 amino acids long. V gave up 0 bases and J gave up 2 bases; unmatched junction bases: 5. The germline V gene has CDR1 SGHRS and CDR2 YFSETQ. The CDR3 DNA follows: TGCGCCAGCAGCTTGGGGGGGACAGAAGCCTACGAGCAGTACTTC. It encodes CASSLGGTEAYEQYF. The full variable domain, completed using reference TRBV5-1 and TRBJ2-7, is KAGVTQTPRYLIKTRGQQVTLSCSPISGHRSVSWYQQTPGQGLQFLFEYFSETQRNKGNFPGRFSGRQFSNSRSEMNVSTLELGDSALYLCASSLGGTEAYEQYFGPGTRLTVT.

CDR3 sequence: CASRGTPKPNQPQHF. CDR3 nucleotide sequence: TGTGCCAGCCGAGGGACGCCTAAGCCTAATCAGCCCCAGCATTTT. The chain uses TRBV6-5 and TRBJ1-5; the D gene is possibly TRBD1 (5 bases). Germline V CDR1 and CDR2: MNHEY, SVGAGI. Between the trimmed V and J ends, which lost 8 bases and 4 bases, there was a span of 18 bases. The CDR3 is 15 amino acids.

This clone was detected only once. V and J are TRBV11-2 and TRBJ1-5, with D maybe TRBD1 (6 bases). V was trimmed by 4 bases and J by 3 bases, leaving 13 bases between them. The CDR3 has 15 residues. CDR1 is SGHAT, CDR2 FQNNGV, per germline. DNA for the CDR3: TGTGCCAGCAGCTCCGCAAGGGGGAACAATCAGCCCCAGCATTTT. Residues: CASSSARGNNQPQHF. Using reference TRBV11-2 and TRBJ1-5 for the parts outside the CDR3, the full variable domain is EAGVAQSPRYKIIEKRQSVAFWCNPISGHATLYWYQQILGQGPKLLIQFQNNGVVDDSQLPKDRFSAERLKGVDSTLKIQPAKLEDSAVYLCASSSARGNNQPQHFGDGTRLSIL.

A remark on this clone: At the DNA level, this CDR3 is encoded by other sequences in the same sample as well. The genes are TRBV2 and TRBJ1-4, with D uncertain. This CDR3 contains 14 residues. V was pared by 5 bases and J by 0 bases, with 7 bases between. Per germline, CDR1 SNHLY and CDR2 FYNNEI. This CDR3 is CASSRRATNEKLFF. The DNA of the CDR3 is TGTGCCAGCAGTAGAAGGGCAACTAATGAAAAACTGTTTTTT. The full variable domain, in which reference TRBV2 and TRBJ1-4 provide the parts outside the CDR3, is EPEVTQTPSHQVTQMGQEVILRCVPISNHLYFYWYRQILGQKVEFLVSFYNNEISEKSEIFDDQFSVERPDGSNFTLKIRSTKLEDSAMYFCASSRRATNEKLFFGSGTQLSVL.

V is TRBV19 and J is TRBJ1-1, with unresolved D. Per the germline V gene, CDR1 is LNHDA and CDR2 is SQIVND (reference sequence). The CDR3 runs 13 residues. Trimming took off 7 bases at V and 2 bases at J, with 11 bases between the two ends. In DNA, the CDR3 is TGTGCCAGTAACCCAGGATTAAACACTGAAGCTTTCTTT. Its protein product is CASNPGLNTEAFF.

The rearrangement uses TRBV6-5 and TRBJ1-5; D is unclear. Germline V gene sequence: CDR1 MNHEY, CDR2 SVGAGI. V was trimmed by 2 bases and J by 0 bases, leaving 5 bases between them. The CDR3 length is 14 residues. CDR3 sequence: CASSYDNSNQPQHF. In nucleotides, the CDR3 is TGTGCCAGCAGTTACGACAATAGCAATCAGCCCCAGCATTTT.

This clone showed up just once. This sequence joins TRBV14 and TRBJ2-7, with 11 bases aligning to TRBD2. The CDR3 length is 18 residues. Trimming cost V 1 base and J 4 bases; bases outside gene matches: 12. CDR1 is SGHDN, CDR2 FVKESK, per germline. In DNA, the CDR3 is TGTGCCAGCAGCCAAGGCCCCCAAACTAGCGGGAGATCATACGAGCAGTACTTC. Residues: CASSQGPQTSGRSYEQYF.

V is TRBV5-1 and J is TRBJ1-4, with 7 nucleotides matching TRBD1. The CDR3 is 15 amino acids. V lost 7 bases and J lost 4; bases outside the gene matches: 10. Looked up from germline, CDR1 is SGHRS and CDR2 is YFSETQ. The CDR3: CASLGDSQNNEKLFF. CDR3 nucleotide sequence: TGCGCCAGCTTGGGGGACAGCCAAAATAATGAAAAACTGTTTTTT. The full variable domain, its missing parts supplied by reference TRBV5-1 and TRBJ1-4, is KAGVTQTPRYLIKTRGQQVTLSCSPISGHRSVSWYQQTPGQGLQFLFEYFSETQRNKGNFPGRFSGRQFSNSRSEMNVSTLELGDSALYLCASLGDSQNNEKLFFGSGTQLSVL.

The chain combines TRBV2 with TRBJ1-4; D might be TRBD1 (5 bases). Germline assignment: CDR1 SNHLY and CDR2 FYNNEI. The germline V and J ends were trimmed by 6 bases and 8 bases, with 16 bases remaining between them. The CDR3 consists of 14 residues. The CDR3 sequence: CASRGTYLEEKLFF. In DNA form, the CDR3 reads TGTGCCAGCAGAGGGACTTACCTCGAAGAAAAACTGTTTTTT.

The CDR3 region is CASSRRGGTSGGSLFF. CDR3 nucleotide sequence: TGTGCCAGCAGCCGAAGGGGCGGGACTAGCGGGGGAAGTTTGTTCTTC. This chain connects TRBV3-1 (or the pseudogene TRBV3-2) to TRBJ2-1; 14 bases match TRBD2. The CDR3 is made up of 16 amino acids. Germline V gene data show CDR1 as LGHDT and CDR2 as YNNKEL (reference sequence). The ends lost 4 bases at V and 15 bases at J; junction bases unmatched: 14.

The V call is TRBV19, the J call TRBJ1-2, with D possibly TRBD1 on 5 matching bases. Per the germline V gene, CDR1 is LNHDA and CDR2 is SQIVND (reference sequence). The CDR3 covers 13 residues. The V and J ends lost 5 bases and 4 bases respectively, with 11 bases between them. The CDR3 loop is CASSLRESYGYTF. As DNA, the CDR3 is TGTGCCAGTAGTCTCAGGGAAAGCTATGGCTACACCTTC.

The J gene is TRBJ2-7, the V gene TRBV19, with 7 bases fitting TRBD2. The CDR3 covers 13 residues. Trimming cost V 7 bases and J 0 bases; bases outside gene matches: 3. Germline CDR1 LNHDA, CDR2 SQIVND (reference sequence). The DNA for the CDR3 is TGTGCCAGTAAGGCGGGAGCCTCCTACGAGCAGTACTTC. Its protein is CASKAGASYEQYF.

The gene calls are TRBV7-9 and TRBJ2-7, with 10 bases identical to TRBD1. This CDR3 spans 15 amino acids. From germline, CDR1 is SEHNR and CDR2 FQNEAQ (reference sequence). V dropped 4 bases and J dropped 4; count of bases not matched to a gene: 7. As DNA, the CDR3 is TGTGCCAGCAGCTCTCCGGGACAGGGGTTTTACGAGCAGTACTTC. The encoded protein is CASSSPGQGFYEQYF.

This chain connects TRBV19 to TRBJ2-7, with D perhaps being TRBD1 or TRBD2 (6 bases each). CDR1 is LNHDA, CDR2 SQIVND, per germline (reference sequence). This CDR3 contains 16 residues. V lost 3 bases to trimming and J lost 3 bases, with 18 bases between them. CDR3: CASSIVWGAQIYEQYF. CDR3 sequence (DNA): TGTGCCAGTAGTATTGTGTGGGGGGCCCAAATCTACGAGCAGTACTTC.

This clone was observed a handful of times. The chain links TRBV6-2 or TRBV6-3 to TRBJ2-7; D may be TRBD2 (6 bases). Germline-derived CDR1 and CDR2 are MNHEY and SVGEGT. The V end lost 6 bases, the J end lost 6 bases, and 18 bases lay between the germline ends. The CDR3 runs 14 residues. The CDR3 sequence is CASSPFGSSGEQYF. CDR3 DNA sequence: TGTGCCAGCAGCCCCTTCGGGAGCTCCGGCGAGCAGTACTTC.

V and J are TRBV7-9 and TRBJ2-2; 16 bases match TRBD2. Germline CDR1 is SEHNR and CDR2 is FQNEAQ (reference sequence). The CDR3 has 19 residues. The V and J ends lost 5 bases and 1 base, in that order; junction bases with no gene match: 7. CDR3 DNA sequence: TGTGCCAGCAGCGCCGGGACTAGCGGGAGGGCCAAGAACACCGGGGAGCTGTTTTTT. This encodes CASSAGTSGRAKNTGELFF. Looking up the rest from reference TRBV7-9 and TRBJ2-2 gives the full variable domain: DTGVSQNPRHKITKRGQNVTFRCDPISEHNRLYWYRQTLGQGPEFLTYFQNEAQLEKSRLLSDRFSAERPKGSFSTLEIQRTEQGDSAMYLCASSAGTSGRAKNTGELFFGEGSRLTVL.

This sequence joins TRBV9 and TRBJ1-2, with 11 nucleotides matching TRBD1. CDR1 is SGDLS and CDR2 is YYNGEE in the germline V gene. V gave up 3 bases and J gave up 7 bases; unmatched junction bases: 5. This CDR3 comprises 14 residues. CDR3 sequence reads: CASSAGQGAAGYTF. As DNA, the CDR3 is TGTGCCAGCAGCGCCGGACAGGGGGCTGCTGGCTACACCTTC.

DNA for the CDR3: TGTGCCAGCAGTTACTCGAATTCTGGAAACACCATATATTTT. Translation: CASSYSNSGNTIYF. The V call is TRBV6-5, the J call TRBJ1-3; D unresolved. Deletions cut 0 bases from V and 1 base from J, with 4 bases between. The CDR3 covers 14 residues. Germline V gene lookup returns CDR1 MNHEY and CDR2 SVGAGI.

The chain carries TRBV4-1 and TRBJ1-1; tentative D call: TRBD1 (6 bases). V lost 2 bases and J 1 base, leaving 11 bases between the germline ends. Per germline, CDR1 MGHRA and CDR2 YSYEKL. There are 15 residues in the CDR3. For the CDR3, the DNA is TGCGCCAGCAGCCAACCGGGACATCAGAACACTGAAGCTTTCTTT. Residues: CASSQPGHQNTEAFF.

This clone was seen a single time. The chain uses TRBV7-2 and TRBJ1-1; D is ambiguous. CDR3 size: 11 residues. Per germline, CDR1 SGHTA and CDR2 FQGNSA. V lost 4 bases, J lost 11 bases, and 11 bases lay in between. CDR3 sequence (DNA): TGTGCCAGCAGCTCCTTTGTTAGCGCTTTCTTT. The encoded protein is CASSSFVSAFF.

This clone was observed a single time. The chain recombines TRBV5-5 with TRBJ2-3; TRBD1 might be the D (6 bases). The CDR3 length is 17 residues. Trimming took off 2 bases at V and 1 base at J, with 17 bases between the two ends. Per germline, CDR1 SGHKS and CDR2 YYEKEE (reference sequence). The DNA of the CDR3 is TGTGCCAGCAGCTTTGTGGGCTCAGGGGCAGGCACAGATACGCAGTATTTT. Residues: CASSFVGSGAGTDTQYF.

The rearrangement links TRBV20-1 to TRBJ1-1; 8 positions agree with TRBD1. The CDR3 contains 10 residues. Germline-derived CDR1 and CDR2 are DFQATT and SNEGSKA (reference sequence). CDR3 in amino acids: CRAQGDEAFF. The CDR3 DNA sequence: TGCAGGGCACAGGGGGATGAAGCTTTCTTT.

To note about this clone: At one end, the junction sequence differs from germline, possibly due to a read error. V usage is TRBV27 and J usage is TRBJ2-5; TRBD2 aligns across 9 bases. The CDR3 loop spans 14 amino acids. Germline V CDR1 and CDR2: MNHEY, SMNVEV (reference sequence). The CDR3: CASRFAGGLETQYF. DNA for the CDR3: TGTGCCAGCCGTTTTGCGGGGGGGCTAGAGACCCAGTACTTC.